One and the same sample provided the 27 T cell receptor beta chains below, sequenced in a study of response to subunit inactivated influenza vaccine. TCRdb independently ran MiXCR on the RT-PCR reads; one entry per CDR3 protein. The sample lists more than 200,000 distinct CDR3 sequences, approximately 12% occurring once. The sequences come from non-naive T cells sorted from PBMCs, collected less than 15 days before vaccination. The receptors derive from a man aged 45-65 years who received an inactivated influenza vaccine.

This clonotype has a handful of counts. The rearrangement joins TRBV2 to TRBJ2-1; D possibly corresponds to TRBD2 (5 bases). V lost 2 bases to trimming and J lost 12 bases, with 17 bases between them. This CDR3 is built from 14 residues. The germline gives CDR1 SNHLY, CDR2 FYNNEI. The CDR3 DNA follows: TGTGCCAGCAGTGAAACCCCAACAGCGGAGGTGCAGTTCTTC. Its protein product is CASSETPTAEVQFF.

This clonotype appeared a few times. The V gene is TRBV4-1, the J gene TRBJ2-1; 11 nucleotides agree with TRBD2. The CDR3 is 16 residues long. V trimming: 4 bases; J trimming: 0 bases; junction bases outside the gene matches: 2. In germline, CDR1 is MGHRA, CDR2 YSYEKL. CDR3 residues: CASSLSGGASYNEQFF. CDR3 in DNA: TGCGCCAGCAGCCTTAGCGGGGGGGCCTCCTACAATGAGCAGTTCTTC.

This clonotype was detected a few times. This chain joins TRBV28 and TRBJ2-5; 7 bases fit TRBD2. J gave up 1 base and V 8 bases, and 10 bases lay outside the gene matches. CDR3 length: 15 amino acids. Germline V CDR1 and CDR2: MDHEN, SYDVKM. CDR3 amino acids: CASGGGGISQETQYF. CDR3 in DNA: TGTGCCAGCGGGGGGGGTGGCATCTCCCAAGAGACCCAGTACTTC.

This clonotype was counted between two and nine times. The chain employs TRBV10-3 and TRBJ2-7; weak D call: TRBD2 (6 bases). The CDR3 sequence is 13 residues long. The germline V gene has CDR1 ENHRY and CDR2 SYGVKD. The germline V and J ends were trimmed by 7 bases and 7 bases, with 17 bases remaining between them. For the CDR3, the DNA is TGTGCCATCAAGGGACTCGCCTTTCAAGAGCAGTACTTC. This codes for CAIKGLAFQEQYF.

This clonotype was observed a handful of times. This chain links TRBV20-1 with TRBJ1-1; D possibly corresponds to TRBD1 (5 bases). The length of the CDR3 is 14 residues. Germline V gene data show CDR1 as DFQATT and CDR2 as SNEGSKA (reference sequence). The germline V and J ends were trimmed by 0 bases and 4 bases, with 12 bases remaining between them. The CDR3 nucleotides are TGCAGTGCTAGAGATCAGGTGGGGGGCACTGAAGCTTTCTTT. This sequence encodes CSARDQVGGTEAFF.

The chain uses TRBV20-1 and TRBJ2-4, with 7 positions matching TRBD1. The CDR3 runs 15 residues. The ends lost 1 base at V and 7 bases at J; junction bases unmatched: 10. Germline-derived CDR1 and CDR2 are DFQATT and SNEGSKA (reference sequence). Here the CDR3 DNA reads TGCAGTGCTAGAGTCCTTCAGGGGGTCAGGAACATTCAGTACTTC. Its protein is CSARVLQGVRNIQYF.

This clonotype appeared many times. The V call is TRBV6-5, the J call TRBJ2-5; no firm D call. Trimming took 4 bases from V and 0 from J, leaving 9 bases between them. Germline V gene data show CDR1 as MNHEY and CDR2 as SVGAGI. The CDR3 loop spans 14 amino acids. Here the CDR3 DNA reads TGTGCCAGCAGTTCCTTATTGGACCAAGAGACCCAGTACTTC. Protein: CASSSLLDQETQYF.

CDR3 sequence: CSARGSLRHTQYF. The CDR3 DNA sequence: TGCAGTGCTCGGGGGTCTCTGCGACATACGCAGTATTTT. This chain links TRBV20-1 with TRBJ2-3, with D possibly matching TRBD2 (6 bases). The CDR3 has 13 residues. V lost 5 bases and J lost 7, with 16 bases in between. From germline, CDR1 is DFQATT and CDR2 SNEGSKA (reference sequence).

As to this clonotype: Being one base from a much bigger clone, this may be a read error. The chain uses TRBV3-1 and TRBJ1-5; D uncertain. V was shortened by 3 bases and J by 2 bases, with 8 bases between the two germline ends. CDR3 length equals 14 residues. Per the germline V gene, CDR1 is LGHDT and CDR2 is YNNKEL (reference sequence). The CDR3 loop reads CASSQGSCNQPQHF. The CDR3 coding sequence is TGTGCCAGCAGCCAGGGGTCATGCAATCAGCCCCAGCATTTT.

This clonotype was counted a few times. The chain has TRBV24-1 and TRBJ2-7; D unclear. This CDR3 has 15 residues. The V gene lost 1 base and the J gene lost 5 bases, with 14 bases spanning the gap. Looked up from germline, CDR1 is KGHDR and CDR2 is SFDVKD. CDR3 sequence (DNA): TGTGCCACCAGTGATTTTAACCGAGGCCACGACGAGCAGTACTTC. As protein: CATSDFNRGHDEQYF.

This clonotype was seen a few times. V and J are TRBV15 and TRBJ2-4, with D possibly being TRBD2 (6 bases). Trimming removed 3 bases from V and 5 bases from J, with 11 bases in between. The CDR3 runs to 14 residues. Germline V gives CDR1 LNHNV, CDR2 YYDKDF (reference sequence). The chain's CDR3 is CATSSGGGENIQYF. CDR3 nucleotides: TGTGCCACCAGCAGCGGGGGTGGCGAAAACATTCAGTACTTC.

There are many counts of this clonotype. J is TRBJ2-1 and V is TRBV11-2; no clear D. With 5 bases removed from V and 8 bases from J, the gap between germline ends came to 22 bases. This CDR3 comprises 16 residues. Germline CDR1 is SGHAT and CDR2 is FQNNGV. The CDR3 spells CASSRLSLNAKDEQFF. The CDR3 bases are TGTGCCAGCAGCAGGCTTAGTTTAAACGCTAAGGATGAGCAGTTCTTC.

For this clonotype: Relative to the germline gene, one junction end is altered; a read error may explain this. J is TRBJ2-3 and V is TRBV10-3, with D maybe TRBD1 (5 bases). The CDR3 loop spans 16 amino acids. In germline, CDR1 is ENHRY, CDR2 SYGVKD. CDR3 in DNA: TGTGCCATCAGTGAGGGTAAAACAGATATCACAGGTACGCAGTATTTT. Encoded protein: CAISEGKTDITGTQYF.

V and J are TRBV11-2 and TRBJ2-1, with 9 nucleotides matching TRBD1. The CDR3 consists of 16 residues. Germline CDR1 and CDR2: SGHAT and FQNNGV. V was pared by 5 bases and J by 2 bases, with 7 bases of the junction left unmatched. CDR3: CASSVRQGGTYNEQFF. Written as DNA, the CDR3 is TGTGCCAGCAGCGTTCGACAGGGGGGGACCTACAATGAGCAGTTCTTC. Based on the CDR3 plus reference TRBV11-2 and TRBJ2-1, the full variable domain is EAGVAQSPRYKIIEKRQSVAFWCNPISGHATLYWYQQILGQGPKLLIQFQNNGVVDDSQLPKDRFSAERLKGVDSTLKIQPAKLEDSAVYLCASSVRQGGTYNEQFFGPGTRLTVL.

This clonotype appeared a few times. The chain couples TRBV3-1 to TRBJ1-6; D unresolved. Germline V gene lookup returns CDR1 LGHDT and CDR2 YNNKEL (reference sequence). The CDR3 sequence is 15 residues long. V shed 4 bases and J shed 3 bases, with 10 bases lying between them. CDR3 sequence reads: CASSLRPDYNSPLHF. CDR3 DNA sequence: TGTGCCAGCAGCCTTCGACCGGACTATAATTCACCCCTCCACTTT.

This chain uses TRBV12-3 or TRBV12-4 with TRBJ2-3; D call uncertain. The CDR3 covers 12 residues. Deletions cut 6 bases from V and 2 bases from J, with 6 bases between. In nucleotides, the CDR3 is TGTGCCAGCAGGACGAACACAGATACGCAGTATTTT. It codes for CASRTNTDTQYF.

The chain uses TRBV20-1 and TRBJ2-5; 10 positions match TRBD2. The CDR3 runs 15 residues. V lost 0 bases, J lost 5 bases, and 6 bases stayed unmatched. CDR1 is DFQATT, CDR2 SNEGSKA, per germline (reference sequence). The CDR3: CSARDRIAGGETQYF. For the CDR3, the DNA is TGCAGTGCTAGAGATAGAATAGCGGGGGGTGAGACCCAGTACTTC.

CDR3 sequence (DNA): TGTGCCACCAGTGAGAGCCAGGCCTACGAGCAGTACTTC. Translating gives CATSESQAYEQYF. This chain joins TRBV24-1 and TRBJ2-7; D ambiguous. This CDR3 comprises 13 residues. With 4 bases removed from V and 2 bases from J, the gap between germline ends came to 8 bases. Germline CDR1 reads KGHDR; CDR2 reads SFDVKD.

The J gene is TRBJ2-3, the V gene TRBV10-3; tentative D call: TRBD1 (5 bases). The germline V and J ends were trimmed by 6 bases and 2 bases, with 15 bases remaining between them. From germline, CDR1 is ENHRY and CDR2 SYGVKD. This CDR3 is built from 15 residues. CDR3 nucleotide sequence: TGTGCCATCAGGGACATAGTCACAAACACAGATACGCAGTATTTT. It yields the protein CAIRDIVTNTDTQYF.

The chain uses TRBV12-3 or TRBV12-4 and TRBJ2-2; TRBD1 is a possible D gene (6 bases). Trimming pared 3 bases from V and 1 base from J, leaving 15 bases between. This CDR3 has 17 residues. CDR3 amino acids: CASSFVGLTGNTGELFF. DNA for the CDR3: TGTGCCAGCAGTTTTGTTGGATTGACAGGGAACACCGGGGAGCTGTTTTTT.

The V call is TRBV28, the J call TRBJ2-3, with 12 bases lining up with TRBD2. The CDR3 length is 20 residues. Trimming removed 5 bases from V and 0 bases from J; junction bases left unmatched: 15. Germline CDR1 is MDHEN and CDR2 is SYDVKM. CDR3 DNA sequence: TGTGCCAGCAGTACTACTGGAATTAAACTAGCGGGGGGAAGCACAGATACGCAGTATTTT. Its translation: CASSTTGIKLAGGSTDTQYF.

The chain uses TRBV7-3 and TRBJ2-2; D ambiguous. The CDR3 runs to 13 residues. CDR1 is SGHTA and CDR2 is FQGTGA in the germline V gene. V dropped 1 base and J dropped 7 bases, with 7 bases sitting between them. This CDR3 is CASSLIGGGELFF. The CDR3 region has the DNA TGTGCCAGCAGCTTAATTGGCGGCGGGGAGCTGTTTTTT.

This clonotype appeared many times. The chain couples TRBV5-1 to TRBJ1-1; TRBD1 matches at 9 bases. The germline V gene has CDR1 SGHRS and CDR2 YFSETQ. Trimming at V came to 7 bases and at J to 5 bases, leaving 6 bases not matched to a gene. The CDR3 is 13 residues long. The CDR3 sequence is CASRTGEGTEAFF. DNA for the CDR3: TGCGCCAGCCGGACAGGGGAGGGGACTGAAGCTTTCTTT. The whole variable domain, remainder taken from reference TRBV5-1 and TRBJ1-1, is KAGVTQTPRYLIKTRGQQVTLSCSPISGHRSVSWYQQTPGQGLQFLFEYFSETQRNKGNFPGRFSGRQFSNSRSEMNVSTLELGDSALYLCASRTGEGTEAFFGQGTRLTVV.

The gene calls are TRBV20-1 and TRBJ2-1; weak D call: TRBD2 (6 bases). Germline-derived CDR1 and CDR2 are DFQATT and SNEGSKA (reference sequence). The CDR3 loop spans 17 amino acids. V dropped 0 bases and J dropped 0 bases, with 15 bases sitting between them. The CDR3 is CSARDSAGGASYNEQFF. For the CDR3, the DNA is TGCAGTGCTAGAGATTCCGCGGGCGGGGCCTCCTACAATGAGCAGTTCTTC.

This clonotype was counted ten times or more. The rearrangement uses TRBV2 and TRBJ2-1; D gene uncertain. Trimming cost V 6 bases and J 10 bases, with 13 bases left between them. The CDR3 is 12 amino acids. Germline-derived CDR1 and CDR2 are SNHLY and FYNNEI. The CDR3 spells CASSSWTREQFF. For the CDR3, the DNA is TGTGCCAGCAGCTCATGGACGAGGGAGCAGTTCTTC.

At least ten counts were recorded for this clonotype. This chain links TRBV7-6 with TRBJ2-6; D remains ambiguous. CDR3 length: 17 residues. Germline loops: CDR1 SGHVS, CDR2 FNYEAQ. With 1 base removed from V and 3 bases from J, the gap between germline ends came to 13 bases. CDR3 DNA sequence: TGTGCCAGCAGCTTAGGAGGATGGCGTGGTGGGGCCAACGTCCTGACTTTC. The encoded protein is CASSLGGWRGGANVLTF.

The chain carries TRBV7-8 and TRBJ2-7; TRBD1 matches at 8 bases. The V gene end was trimmed by 5 bases and the J gene end by 7 bases; junction bases not matched to a gene: 10. The CDR3 sequence is 14 residues long. Germline CDR1 and CDR2: SGHVS and FQNEAQ. The chain's CDR3 is CASSPWQGAEEQYF. The CDR3 region has the DNA TGTGCCAGCAGCCCCTGGCAGGGGGCGGAGGAGCAGTACTTC.